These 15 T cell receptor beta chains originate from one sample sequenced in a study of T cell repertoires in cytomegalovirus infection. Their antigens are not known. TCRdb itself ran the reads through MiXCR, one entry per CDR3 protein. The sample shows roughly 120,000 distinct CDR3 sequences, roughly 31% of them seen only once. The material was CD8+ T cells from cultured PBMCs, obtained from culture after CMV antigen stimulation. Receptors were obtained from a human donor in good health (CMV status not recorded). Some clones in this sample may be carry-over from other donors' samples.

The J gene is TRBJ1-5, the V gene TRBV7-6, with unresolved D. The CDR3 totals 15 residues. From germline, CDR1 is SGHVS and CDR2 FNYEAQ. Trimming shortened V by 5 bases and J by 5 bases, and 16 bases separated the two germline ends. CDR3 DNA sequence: TGTGCCAGCAGCCGGACCTGGGGAGAGGATCAGCCCCAGCATTTT. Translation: CASSRTWGEDQPQHF. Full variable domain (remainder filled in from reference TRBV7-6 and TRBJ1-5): GAGVSQSPRYKVTKRGQDVALRCDPISGHVSLYWYRQALGQGPEFLTYFNYEAQQDKSGLPNDRFSAERPEGSISTLTIQRTEQRDSAMYRCASSRTWGEDQPQHFGDGTRLSIL.

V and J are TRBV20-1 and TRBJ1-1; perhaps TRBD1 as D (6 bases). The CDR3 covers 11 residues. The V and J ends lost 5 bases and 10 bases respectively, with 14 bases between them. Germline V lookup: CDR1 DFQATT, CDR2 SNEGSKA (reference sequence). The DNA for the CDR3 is TGCAGTGCTGTGGGGGGCTGGGTAGCTTTCTTT. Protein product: CSAVGGWVAFF.

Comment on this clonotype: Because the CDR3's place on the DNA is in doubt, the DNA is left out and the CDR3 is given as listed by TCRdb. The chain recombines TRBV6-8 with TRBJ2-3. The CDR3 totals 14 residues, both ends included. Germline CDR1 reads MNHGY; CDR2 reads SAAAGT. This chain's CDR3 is CASSYCGSTDTQYF.

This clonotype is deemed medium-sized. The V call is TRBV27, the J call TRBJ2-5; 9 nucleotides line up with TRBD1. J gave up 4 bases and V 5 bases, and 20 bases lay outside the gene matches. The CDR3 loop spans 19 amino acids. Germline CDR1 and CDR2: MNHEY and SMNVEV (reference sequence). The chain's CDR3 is CASSLHSGTGKGEGETQYF. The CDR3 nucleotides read TGTGCCAGCAGTCTACATTCCGGGACAGGGAAAGGTGAAGGAGAGACCCAGTACTTC.

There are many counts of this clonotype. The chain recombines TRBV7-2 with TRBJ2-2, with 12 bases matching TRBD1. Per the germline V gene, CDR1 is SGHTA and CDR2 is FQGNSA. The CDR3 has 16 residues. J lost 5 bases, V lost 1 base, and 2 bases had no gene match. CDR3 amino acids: CASSLGGQGATGELFF. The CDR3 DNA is TGTGCCAGCAGCTTAGGGGGACAGGGGGCAACCGGGGAGCTGTTTTTT.

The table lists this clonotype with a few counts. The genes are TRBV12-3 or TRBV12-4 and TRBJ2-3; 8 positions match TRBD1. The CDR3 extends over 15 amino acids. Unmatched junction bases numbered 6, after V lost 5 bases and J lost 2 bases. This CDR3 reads CASSRTGQFTDTQYF. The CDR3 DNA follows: TGTGCCAGCAGTCGGACAGGGCAATTCACAGATACGCAGTATTTT.

CDR3 residues: CASSATLTRTEAFF. CDR3 DNA: TGTGCCAGCAGTGCGACATTAACGAGGACTGAAGCTTTCTTT. This chain connects TRBV28 to TRBJ1-1, with D unresolved. The CDR3 runs to 14 residues. V lost 5 bases and J 5 bases, leaving 15 bases between the germline ends. The germline gives CDR1 MDHEN, CDR2 SYDVKM.

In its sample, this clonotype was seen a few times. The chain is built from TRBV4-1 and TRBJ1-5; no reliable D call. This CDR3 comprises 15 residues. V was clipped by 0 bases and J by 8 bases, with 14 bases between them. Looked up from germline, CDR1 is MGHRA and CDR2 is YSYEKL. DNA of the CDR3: TGCGCCAGCAGCCAAGATCCCCACGGGCAGGAGCCCCAGCATTTT. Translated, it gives CASSQDPHGQEPQHF.

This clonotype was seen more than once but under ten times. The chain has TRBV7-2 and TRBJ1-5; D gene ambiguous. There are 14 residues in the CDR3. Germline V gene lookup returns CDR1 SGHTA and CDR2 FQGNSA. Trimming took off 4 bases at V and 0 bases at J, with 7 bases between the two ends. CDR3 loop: CASSSFNSNQPQHF. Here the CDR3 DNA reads TGTGCCAGCAGCTCATTTAATAGCAATCAGCCCCAGCATTTT.

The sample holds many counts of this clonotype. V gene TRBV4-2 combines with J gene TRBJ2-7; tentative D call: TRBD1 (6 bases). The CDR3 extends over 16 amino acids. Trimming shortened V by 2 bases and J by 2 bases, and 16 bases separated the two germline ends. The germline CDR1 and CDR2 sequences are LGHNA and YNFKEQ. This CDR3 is CASSQPQTGTTYEQYF. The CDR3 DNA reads TGTGCCAGCAGCCAACCCCAGACAGGAACTACCTACGAGCAGTACTTC.

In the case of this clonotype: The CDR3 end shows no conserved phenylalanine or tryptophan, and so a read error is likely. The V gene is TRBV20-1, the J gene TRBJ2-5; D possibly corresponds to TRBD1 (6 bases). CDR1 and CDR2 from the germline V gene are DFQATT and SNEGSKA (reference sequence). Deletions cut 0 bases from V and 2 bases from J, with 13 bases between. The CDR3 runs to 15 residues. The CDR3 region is CSARDPNGQQETQYL. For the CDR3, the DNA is TGCAGTGCTAGAGATCCCAACGGACAGCAAGAGACCCAGTACCTC.

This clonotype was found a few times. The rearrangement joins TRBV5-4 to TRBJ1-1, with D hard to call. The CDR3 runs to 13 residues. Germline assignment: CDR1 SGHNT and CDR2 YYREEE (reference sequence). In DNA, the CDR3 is TGTGCGACGGAGGGTCCGCAGAACACTGAAGCTTTCTTT. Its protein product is CATEGPQNTEAFF.

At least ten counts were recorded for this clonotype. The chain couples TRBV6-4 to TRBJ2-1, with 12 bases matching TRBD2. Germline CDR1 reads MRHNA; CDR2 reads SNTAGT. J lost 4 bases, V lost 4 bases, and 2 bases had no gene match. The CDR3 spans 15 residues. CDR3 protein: CASSVTSGGYNEQFF. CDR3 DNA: TGTGCCAGCAGTGTGACTAGCGGGGGTTACAATGAGCAGTTCTTC.

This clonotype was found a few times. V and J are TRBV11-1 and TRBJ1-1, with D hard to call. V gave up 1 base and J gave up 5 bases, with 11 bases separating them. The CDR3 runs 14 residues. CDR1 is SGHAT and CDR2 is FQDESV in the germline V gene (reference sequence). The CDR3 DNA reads TGTGCCAGCAGCTTAGAGGGCGCGGAGACTGAAGCTTTCTTT. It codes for CASSLEGAETEAFF.

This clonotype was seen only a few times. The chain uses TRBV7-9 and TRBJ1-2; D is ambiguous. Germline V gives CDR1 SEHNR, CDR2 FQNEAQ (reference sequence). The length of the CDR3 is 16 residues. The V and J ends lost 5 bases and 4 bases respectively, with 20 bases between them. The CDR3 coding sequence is TGTGCCAGCAGCGTTATGGCCCGAGGGCCCCTCTATGGCTACACCTTC. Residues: CASSVMARGPLYGYTF.